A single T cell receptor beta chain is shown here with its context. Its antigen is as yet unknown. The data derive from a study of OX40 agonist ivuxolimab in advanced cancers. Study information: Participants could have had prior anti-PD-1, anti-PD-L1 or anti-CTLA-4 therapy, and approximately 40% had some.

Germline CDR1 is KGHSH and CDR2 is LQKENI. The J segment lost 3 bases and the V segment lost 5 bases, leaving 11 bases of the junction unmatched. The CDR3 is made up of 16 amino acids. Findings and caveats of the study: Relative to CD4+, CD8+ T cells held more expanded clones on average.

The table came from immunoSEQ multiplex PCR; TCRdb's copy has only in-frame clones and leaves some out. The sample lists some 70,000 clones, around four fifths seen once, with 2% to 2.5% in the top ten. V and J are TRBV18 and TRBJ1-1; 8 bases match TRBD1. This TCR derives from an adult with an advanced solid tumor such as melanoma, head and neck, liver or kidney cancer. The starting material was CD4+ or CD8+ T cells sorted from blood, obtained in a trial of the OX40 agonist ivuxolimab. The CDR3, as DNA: TGTGCCAGCTCAATTACAGGGGGGGGAGGTTACACTGAAGCTTTCTTT. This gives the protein CASSITGGGGYTEAFF.